This T cell receptor beta chain was captured in a study of cytomegalovirus exposure and HLA in healthy donors. Primers included in the PCR were 60 Vbeta and 13 Jbeta primers. TCRdb's copy holds only in-frame clones and misses some; the assay was immunoSEQ multiplex PCR. The sample lists around 110,000 clones; around 74% were seen once. Losses at the gene ends were 2 bases for V and 4 bases for J; bases not matched to a gene: 5. In germline, CDR1 is MNHEY, CDR2 SMNVEV (reference sequence). This CDR3 is built from 16 residues. The sequence came from a woman between 18 and 29 years old in good health and CMV-seronegative. Sequenced sample: PBMCs. This chain uses TRBV27 with TRBJ2-2; 9 nucleotides match TRBD2. The CDR3 region is CASSLQRGDLTGELFF. CDR3 nucleotides: TGTGCCAGCAGTTTACAGCGGGGGGACCTCACCGGGGAGCTGTTTTTT.